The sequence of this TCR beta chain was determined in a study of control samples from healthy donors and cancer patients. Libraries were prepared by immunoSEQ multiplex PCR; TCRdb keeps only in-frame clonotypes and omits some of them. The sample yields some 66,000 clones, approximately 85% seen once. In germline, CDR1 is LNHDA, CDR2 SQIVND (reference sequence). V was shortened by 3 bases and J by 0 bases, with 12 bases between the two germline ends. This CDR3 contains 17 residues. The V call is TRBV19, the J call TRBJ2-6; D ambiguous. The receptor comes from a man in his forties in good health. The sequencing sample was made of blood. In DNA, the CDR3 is TGTGCCAGTAGTATCGGCAGGATTCTCTCTGGGGCCAACGTCCTGACTTTC. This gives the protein CASSIGRILSGANVLTF.